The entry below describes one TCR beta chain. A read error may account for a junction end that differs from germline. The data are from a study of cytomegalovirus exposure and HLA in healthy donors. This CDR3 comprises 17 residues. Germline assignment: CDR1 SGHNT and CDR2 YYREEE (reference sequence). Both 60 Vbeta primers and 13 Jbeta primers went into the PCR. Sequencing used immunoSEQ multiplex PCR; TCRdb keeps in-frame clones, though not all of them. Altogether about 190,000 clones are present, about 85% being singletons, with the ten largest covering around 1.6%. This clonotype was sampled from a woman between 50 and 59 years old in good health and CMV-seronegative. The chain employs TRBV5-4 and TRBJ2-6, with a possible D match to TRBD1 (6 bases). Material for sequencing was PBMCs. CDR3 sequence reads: CASSQSGTFSGANVLTF. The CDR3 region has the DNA TGCGCCAGCAGCCAATCCGGGACATTCTCTGGGGCCAACGTCCTGACTTTC.